This T cell receptor (beta chain) comes out of a study of spatial heterogeneity in lung cancer (dated by TCRdb to about 2019). Regarding the research as a whole: Beta-chain transcripts were consistently detected in greater numbers than alpha-chain transcripts, which likely reflects a higher abundance of beta-chain transcripts. In the raw uncorrected reads, each unique combination of TCR and UMI appeared more than ten times on average. TCR alpha and beta repertoires were quantitatively compared across multiple tumor regions, matched nontumor lung and blood in non-small cell lung cancer. TCR repertoire features were related to nonsynonymous mutation counts determined by whole-exome sequencing of tumor tissue. Both alpha and beta chains were TCR-sequenced in samples taken at surgery, namely 220 tumor regions, approximately 66 matched nontumor lung samples and about 58 PBMC samples. The study at large found these results: Confirming at a functional level the hypothesis that regional TCRs recognize regional mutations was considered to require additional single-cell paired TCR alpha and beta sequencing. Ubiquitous expanded tumor TCRs were found in blood more often at tumor resection than at routine follow-up.

This clonotype has at least ten counts. There is no known antigen for this receptor. No much larger clone is present one base from it, and per-base qualities are unavailable. In the paper's terms, the time point label means: sample taken at primary tumor resection. For TCR sequencing, whole RNA was extracted from tumor and nontumor lung tissue, or from cryopreserved PBMC samples, and no cell sorting was done. Samples were obtained from approximately 70 patients with early-stage, untreated non-small cell lung cancer from the lung TRACERx cohort. A patient was chosen for TCR sequencing only when enough RNA was available from at least two tumor regions. V loses 5 bases, J loses 4 bases, and the germline ends lie 17 bases apart. CDR1 SGHTA and CDR2 FQGNSA were looked up in the germline V gene. The CDR3 numbers 16 residues from cysteine through phenylalanine. Only the CDR3 portion is preserved as DNA: 48 bases, with reading frame beginning at the first base.

Library creation used 5' RACE. Data came from a NextSeq 500. To allow correction of PCR and sequencing errors, the TCR library protocol tagged every TCR cDNA molecule with a unique molecular identifier. Turning to the authors' computational methods: Decombinator tools were used for TCR identification, UMI-based error correction and CDR3 extraction. Expanded TCRs were defined as those above a frequency of 2 per 1,000, corresponding to the top 1% of the tumor frequency distribution. Each repertoire was subsampled 100 times to 5,000 TCRs, after which Renyi diversity was computed with the R vegan package. CDR3 similarity networks were built from amino acid triplet string-kernel similarity, with CDR3s being connected when pairwise similarity was above 0.82. TCRdb passed the public sequencing reads through fastp at Q25 and MiXCR, retaining productive beta sequences. For every CDR3 protein sequence, its rows merge into one entry that carries the most common genes and DNA. The V and J calls were not made by the authors but by TCRdb's processing. Present in this sample are about 50,000 distinct CDR3 sequences, 7.5% to 9% of which were seen just once. Together, the top ten hold approximately 13% of the sample.

The chain is assembled from TRBV7-2 and TRBJ2-2, and perhaps TRBD1 as D gene, on 6 matching bases. The clonotype originates from a female donor with early-stage non-small cell lung cancer. Material: PBMCs, obtained at surgery. Read as DNA, the sequence is TGTGCCAGCAGCCCAGGGGACCGGTCGCTCACCGGGGAGCTGTTTTTT. Its translation is CASSPGDRSLTGELFF.